This entry lists 18 T cell receptor beta chains sequenced from one sample in a study of blood T cell repertoires in COVID-19. The protocol was immunoSEQ multiplex PCR, while the TCRdb copy is restricted to in-frame clones and leaves out a portion. The sample holds approximately 240,000 clones, approximately 86% seen once. The sample comprised peripheral blood. These receptors came from a woman aged 30 to 39 who had recovered from COVID-19.

This chain uses TRBV6-2 or TRBV6-3 with TRBJ2-7; tentatively, D is TRBD2 (5 bases). Trimming shortened V by 3 bases and J by 6 bases, and 15 bases separated the two germline ends. This CDR3 comprises 14 residues. The germline V gene has CDR1 MNHEY and CDR2 SVGEGT. CDR3 sequence (DNA): TGTGCCAGCAGTTATGGTCAGGAGGCTCGCGAGCAGTACTTC. Its translation is CASSYGQEAREQYF.

The chain recombines TRBV4-2 with TRBJ1-2, with TRBD1 matching over 11 bases. The germline CDR1 and CDR2 sequences are LGHNA and YNFKEQ. The CDR3 has 15 amino acids. V lost 0 bases and J lost 6; bases outside the gene matches: 3. The CDR3 loop is CASSQESGQGDGYTF. The CDR3 coding sequence is TGTGCCAGCAGCCAAGAGTCGGGACAGGGGGATGGCTACACCTTC.

J is TRBJ1-2 and V is TRBV12-3 or TRBV12-4; tentative D call: TRBD1 (5 bases). Trimming removed 5 bases from V and 4 bases from J, with 11 bases in between. The length of the CDR3 is 13 residues. CDR3 nucleotides: TGTGCCAGCAGTCCTCAGGGCGGCTATGGCTACACCTTC. Its translation is CASSPQGGYGYTF.

The chain combines TRBV27 with TRBJ2-7; D is possibly TRBD1 (6 bases). Germline CDR1 and CDR2: MNHEY and SMNVEV (reference sequence). The V end was cut by 8 bases, the J end by 0 bases, with 14 bases between. The CDR3 length is 14 residues. The CDR3 DNA reads TGTGCCAGCTCTACAGGGATAGGCTCCTACGAGCAGTACTTC. As protein: CASSTGIGSYEQYF.

The chain recombines TRBV7-2 with TRBJ2-2; 11 nucleotides match TRBD2. The J segment lost 6 bases and the V segment lost 3 bases, leaving 6 bases of the junction unmatched. The germline gives CDR1 SGHTA, CDR2 FQGNSA. The CDR3 has 16 residues. For the CDR3, the DNA is TGTGCCAGCAGCTTTCCTAGCGGGGGGAGCTCCGGGGAGCTGTTTTTT. Residues: CASSFPSGGSSGELFF. The whole variable domain, remainder taken from reference TRBV7-2 and TRBJ2-2, is GAGVSQSPSNKVTEKGKDVELRCDPISGHTALYWYRQSLGQGLEFLIYFQGNSAPDKSGLPSDRFSAERTGGSVSTLTIQRTQQEDSAVYLCASSFPSGGSSGELFFGEGSRLTVL.

The CDR3 sequence is CASSLSGGPAGELFF. CDR3 in DNA: TGTGCCAGCAGTTTGTCGGGGGGGCCTGCCGGGGAGCTGTTTTTT. The chain couples TRBV6-2 or TRBV6-3 to TRBJ2-2; 8 nucleotides agree with TRBD2. Per germline, CDR1 MNHEY and CDR2 SVGEGT. The V segment lost 4 bases and the J segment 6 bases; nucleotides outside the gene matches: 7. The CDR3 is made up of 15 amino acids.

The chain carries TRBV7-9 and TRBJ2-2; 9 bases align to TRBD2. The V gene end was trimmed by 2 bases and the J gene end by 4 bases; junction bases not matched to a gene: 11. Germline CDR1 and CDR2: SEHNR and FQNEAQ (reference sequence). This CDR3 has 18 amino acids. The CDR3 nucleotides read TGTGCCAGCAGCTTAATTACGTTAGCGGGGGCCCGCACCGGGGAGCTGTTTTTT. Its translation is CASSLITLAGARTGELFF.

V is TRBV6-5 and J is TRBJ2-6; possibly TRBD1 for D (6 bases). The CDR3 runs to 15 residues. Trimming removed 6 bases at V and 0 bases at J, with 9 bases between. Germline V gene data show CDR1 as MNHEY and CDR2 as SVGAGI. Here the CDR3 DNA reads TGTGCCAGCAGCCCCAGGGGCTCTGGGGCCAACGTCCTGACTTTC. Translating gives CASSPRGSGANVLTF.

The V gene is TRBV30, the J gene TRBJ1-1; D perhaps matches TRBD1 (6 bases). The V end was cut by 5 bases, the J end by 8 bases, with 15 bases between. The CDR3 is 12 amino acids. Germline V gene lookup returns CDR1 GTSNPN and CDR2 SVGIG (reference sequence). For the CDR3, the DNA is TGTGCCTGGGAAAGGAAGGGACACGAAGCTTTCTTT. Protein product: CAWERKGHEAFF.

The chain employs TRBV5-1 and TRBJ2-7, with D unclear. CDR1 is SGHRS, CDR2 YFSETQ, per germline. V was pared by 0 bases and J by 4 bases, with 8 bases between. This CDR3 is 13 amino acids long. The CDR3, as DNA: TGCGCCAGCAGCTTGGAAATCCCATACGAGCAGTACTTC. Encoded protein: CASSLEIPYEQYF.

The chain has TRBV15 and TRBJ1-2, with no clear D. This CDR3 comprises 13 residues. V was shortened by 5 bases and J by 8 bases, with 15 bases between the two germline ends. Germline V gene lookup returns CDR1 LNHNV and CDR2 YYDKDF (reference sequence). CDR3 nucleotides: TGTGCCACCAGCCTCCGGGTCTCGAGAGGCTACACCTTC. Translation gives CATSLRVSRGYTF.

The chain is built from TRBV15 and TRBJ1-1; 11 nucleotides align to TRBD1. With 5 bases clipped from V and 3 bases from J, the junction kept 11 bases outside the gene matches. The germline V gene has CDR1 LNHNV and CDR2 YYDKDF (reference sequence). This CDR3 is 17 amino acids long. CDR3 residues: CATSLTGQGERDTEAFF. The CDR3 DNA reads as TGTGCCACCAGCCTTACGGGACAGGGGGAGCGGGACACTGAAGCTTTCTTT.

This chain connects TRBV6-5 to TRBJ1-1; TRBD1 matches at 11 bases. Trimming cost V 0 bases and J 11 bases; bases outside gene matches: 5. Germline-derived CDR1 and CDR2 are MNHEY and SVGAGI. The CDR3 runs to 14 residues. The CDR3 coding sequence is TGTGCCAGCAGTTACTCGGACAGGGGGCGCAGGGCTTTCTTT. Amino acid sequence: CASSYSDRGRRAFF.

V is TRBV7-2 and J is TRBJ2-1, with TRBD1 identical over 8 bases. The CDR3 spans 17 residues. The V gene's germline CDR1 is SGHTA and CDR2 FQGNSA. V dropped 2 bases and J dropped 8; count of bases not matched to a gene: 14. In DNA, the CDR3 is TGTGCCAGCAGCTTACAACGGACAGGGAGCGGTGACGATGAGCAGTTCTTC. This codes for CASSLQRTGSGDDEQFF.

This clone was seen just once. The chain links TRBV9 to TRBJ1-1; D possibly corresponds to TRBD1 (5 bases). The CDR3 is made up of 15 amino acids. Germline CDR1 and CDR2: SGDLS and YYNGEE. V was cut by 4 bases and J by 3 bases, with 16 bases left in between. The CDR3: CASSQTGWGDTEAFF. CDR3 DNA sequence: TGTGCCAGCAGCCAGACGGGGTGGGGGGACACTGAAGCTTTCTTT.

Here the CDR3 DNA reads TGTGCCAGCAGCCTCAATAGCGGGGGGGTAGAGACCCAGTACTTC. It is translated as CASSLNSGGVETQYF. The chain links TRBV5-6 to TRBJ2-5; 11 bases match TRBD2. With V trimmed by 4 bases and J by 4 bases, 6 bases remained unmatched. Germline V gene lookup returns CDR1 SGHDT and CDR2 YYEEEE. There are 15 residues in the CDR3.

The CDR3: CASSRPGQDYNEQFF. In DNA form, the CDR3 reads TGCGCCAGCAGCCGCCCGGGACAGGATTACAATGAGCAGTTCTTC. The rearrangement joins TRBV5-1 to TRBJ2-1; TRBD1 aligns across 8 bases. The CDR3 sequence is 15 residues long. With V trimmed by 4 bases and J by 4 bases, 7 bases remained unmatched. The germline V gene has CDR1 SGHRS and CDR2 YFSETQ.

V usage is TRBV4-1 and J usage is TRBJ2-7; D is uncertain. Germline loops: CDR1 MGHRA, CDR2 YSYEKL. V lost 0 bases and J 0 bases, leaving 15 bases between the germline ends. The CDR3 is made up of 17 amino acids. CDR3 sequence: CASSQEPPSAASYEQYF. For the CDR3, the DNA is TGCGCCAGCAGCCAAGAACCCCCGAGCGCGGCCTCCTACGAGCAGTACTTC.